A single sample is the source of the 15 T cell receptor beta chains below, sequenced in a study of shared clonotypes between healthy human individuals. Method: immunoSEQ multiplex PCR; TCRdb's copy keeps in-frame clones and lacks some. The sample comprises approximately 1,500,000 clones, roughly 95% of which are singletons, and roughly 1.1% rests with the top ten. The source material was naive CD4+ T cells sorted from blood. Indicated subset: CD45RA+ positively selected. The source is a young man in good health.

This sequence joins TRBV7-8 and TRBJ2-7; possible D gene TRBD1, 6 bases. V was cut by 1 base and J by 3 bases, with 13 bases left in between. The CDR3 sequence is 15 residues long. The germline gives CDR1 SGHVS, CDR2 FQNEAQ. Here the CDR3 DNA reads TGTGCCAGCAGCTTAGTACCCGGACAGTTCTACGAGCAGTACTTC. Translated, it gives CASSLVPGQFYEQYF.

The V and J genes are TRBV20-1 and TRBJ2-1, with D unclear. The CDR3 is made up of 10 amino acids. Trimming removed 5 bases at V and 5 bases at J, with 4 bases between. Germline lookup yields CDR1 DFQATT and CDR2 SNEGSKA (reference sequence). CDR3 residues: CSALDNEQFF. The CDR3 DNA is TGCAGTGCTTTAGACAATGAGCAGTTCTTC.

The chain is built from TRBV9 and TRBJ2-7; D remains ambiguous. The CDR3 spans 15 residues. Deletions cut 0 bases from V and 2 bases from J, with 12 bases between. CDR1 is SGDLS and CDR2 is YYNGEE in the germline V gene. The CDR3 reads CASSVEPVKAYEQYF. The CDR3, as DNA: TGTGCCAGCAGCGTAGAGCCAGTGAAAGCCTACGAGCAGTACTTC.

With respect to this clone: The identical CDR3 is also encoded by other nucleotide sequences in the sample. The chain couples TRBV5-1 to TRBJ2-3; no definite D call. The CDR3 loop spans 12 amino acids. The germline CDR1 and CDR2 sequences are SGHRS and YFSETQ. Trimming took off 5 bases at V and 2 bases at J, with 6 bases between the two ends. The CDR3 DNA reads as TGCGCCAGCAGTGCACCCACAGATACGCAGTATTTT. It yields the protein CASSAPTDTQYF.

This sequence joins TRBV18 and TRBJ2-1, with D possibly TRBD2 on 6 matching bases. In germline, CDR1 is KGHSH, CDR2 LQKENI. There are 15 residues in the CDR3. V gave up 5 bases and J gave up 3 bases, with 14 bases separating them. The CDR3 sequence is CASSTFSGNYNEQFF. CDR3 in DNA: TGTGCCAGCTCAACCTTTAGCGGAAACTACAATGAGCAGTTCTTC.

This sequence joins TRBV18 and TRBJ2-5, with D possibly being TRBD1 (6 bases). Per the germline V gene, CDR1 is KGHSH and CDR2 is LQKENI. CDR3 length: 13 residues. The V gene lost 6 bases and the J gene lost 4 bases, with 12 bases spanning the gap. The CDR3 region has the DNA TGTGCCAGCTCGTCACAGGGCCTAGAGACCCAGTACTTC. Translating it yields CASSSQGLETQYF. Filled out from reference TRBV18 and TRBJ2-5, the complete variable domain reads NAGVMQNPRHLVRRRGQEARLRCSPMKGHSHVYWYRQLPEEGLKFMVYLQKENIIDESGMPKERFSAEFPKEGPSILRIQQVVRGDSAAYFCASSSQGLETQYFGPGTRLLVL.

CDR3 sequence: CSVEDASWGSYNEQFF. The CDR3 DNA follows: TGCAGCGTTGAAGATGCCTCGTGGGGGTCCTACAATGAGCAGTTCTTC. V is TRBV29-1 and J is TRBJ2-1, with D perhaps matching TRBD1 or TRBD2 (5 bases each). Germline V gene data show CDR1 as SQVTM and CDR2 as ANQGSEA. V lost 0 bases and J 1 base, leaving 13 bases between the germline ends. The CDR3 length is 16 residues.

V and J are TRBV2 and TRBJ1-4, with D unresolved. CDR1 SNHLY and CDR2 FYNNEI come from the germline V gene. V was clipped by 6 bases and J by 3 bases, with 11 bases between them. The CDR3 runs 14 residues. The chain's CDR3 is CASRALDPNEKLFF. For the CDR3, the DNA is TGTGCCAGCAGGGCCCTGGACCCTAATGAAAAACTGTTTTTT.

CDR3: CAPPALGQGVEETQYF. DNA for the CDR3: TGTGCCCCACCAGCCTTGGGACAGGGAGTAGAAGAGACCCAGTACTTC. The V gene is TRBV7-6, the J gene TRBJ2-5, with 9 nucleotides matching TRBD1. Germline CDR1 is SGHVS and CDR2 is FNYEAQ. Trimming took 11 bases from V and 3 from J; bases not matched to a gene: 16. The CDR3 loop spans 16 amino acids.

This rearrangement joins TRBV28 to TRBJ2-2; D might be TRBD1 (6 bases). Germline V gene data show CDR1 as MDHEN and CDR2 as SYDVKM. The CDR3 runs to 16 residues. With 3 bases removed from V and 5 bases from J, the gap between germline ends came to 16 bases. The DNA of the CDR3 is TGTGCCAGCAGTTTTTTAGGGGGTAGTAGGACCGGGGAGCTGTTTTTT. Its translation is CASSFLGGSRTGELFF.

This rearrangement joins TRBV2 to TRBJ1-4; no clear D gene. Germline CDR1 reads SNHLY; CDR2 reads FYNNEI. V was pared by 7 bases and J by 8 bases, with 14 bases between. This CDR3 contains 13 residues. The CDR3: CASKGDLGEKLFF. The DNA for the CDR3 is TGTGCCAGCAAAGGAGATTTGGGGGAAAAACTGTTTTTT.

The gene calls are TRBV28 and TRBJ2-7; possible D gene TRBD2, 5 bases. The V gene's germline CDR1 is MDHEN and CDR2 SYDVKM. V was pared by 3 bases and J by 3 bases, with 9 bases between. The CDR3 consists of 13 residues. DNA for the CDR3: TGTGCCAGCAGTTTGACTAACAACTACGAGCAGTACTTC. This sequence encodes CASSLTNNYEQYF.

This chain joins TRBV29-1 and TRBJ2-7, with TRBD2 as a possible D gene (5 bases). V gave up 6 bases and J gave up 5 bases, with 17 bases separating them. CDR3 length: 13 residues. Germline CDR1 reads SQVTM; CDR2 reads ANQGSEA. CDR3 bases: TGCAGCGTCGACTTGAGGGATTCTGACGAGCAGTACTTC. The encoded protein is CSVDLRDSDEQYF.

This chain uses TRBV11-2 with TRBJ2-7, with 7 bases identical to TRBD1. The trim removed 1 base at V and 5 bases at J, leaving 8 bases unmatched. Germline assignment: CDR1 SGHAT and CDR2 FQNNGV. This CDR3 has 15 amino acids. This CDR3 reads CASSLGRTGVHEQYF. In nucleotides, the CDR3 is TGTGCCAGCAGCTTAGGTCGGACAGGAGTCCACGAGCAGTACTTC.

The chain recombines TRBV14 with TRBJ2-5; 12 nucleotides match TRBD2. The junction had 10 bases not matched to a gene; V was cut back by 9 bases and J by 2 bases. This CDR3 is built from 16 residues. CDR1 and CDR2 from the germline V gene are SGHDN and FVKESK. The CDR3 coding sequence is TGTGCCAGGAGGACTAGCGGGGCGAGAGTACAAGAGACCCAGTACTTC. Translated, it gives CARRTSGARVQETQYF.